This T cell receptor beta chain came from a study of blood T cells in healthy people across ages. Study-wide context: With template switching, about one barcoded beta molecule was captured per two T cells.

General study findings and limits: Naive T cell percentage showed a strong correlation with TCR beta diversity.

Using a J-beta primer mix together with a sample-barcoded 5' primer, a second PCR was run for roughly 7 to 11 cycles. Each cDNA molecule received a tag from a template-switch adaptor that had 12 random nucleotides. Using its own MiXCR run on the 5' RACE reads, TCRdb lists one record per CDR3 protein. Here the sample spans 1.5 million to 1.8 million distinct CDR3 sequences, 35% to 45% being singletons. V shed 3 bases and J shed 0 bases, with 9 bases lying between them. CDR3 size: 15 residues. CDR1 and CDR2 from the germline V gene are SEHNR and FQNEAQ (reference sequence). Worth noting for this clonotype: As yet, its antigen is unknown.

This TCR came from a woman aged 18-30 years in good health. This chain uses TRBV7-9 with TRBJ2-1; D gene unclear. Input material: blood. The CDR3 region has the DNA TGTGCCAGCAGCTTGTTCTTTGGCTCCTACAATGAGCAGTTCTTC. Its translation: CASSLFFGSYNEQFF.